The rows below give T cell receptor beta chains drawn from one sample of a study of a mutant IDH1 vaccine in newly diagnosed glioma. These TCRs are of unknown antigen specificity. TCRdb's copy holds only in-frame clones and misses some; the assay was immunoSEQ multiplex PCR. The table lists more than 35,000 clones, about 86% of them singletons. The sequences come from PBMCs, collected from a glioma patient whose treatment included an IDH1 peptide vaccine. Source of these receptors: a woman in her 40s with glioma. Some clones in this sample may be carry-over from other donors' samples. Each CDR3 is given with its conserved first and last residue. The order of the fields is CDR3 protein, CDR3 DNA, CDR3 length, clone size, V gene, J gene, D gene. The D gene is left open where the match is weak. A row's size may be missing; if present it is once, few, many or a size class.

CDR3: CASSPILAPEITDTQYF
DNA: TGTGCCAGCTCACCAATCCTAGCCCCGGAGATAACAGATACGCAGTATTTT
length: 17
size: .
V: TRBV18
J: TRBJ2-3
D: .

CDR3: CASASRLWELFF
DNA: TGTGCCAGCGCTTCCCGATTGTGGGAACTGTTTTTT
length: 12
size: few
V: TRBV6-6
J: TRBJ1-4
D: .

CDR3: CASSPGHNTDTQYF
DNA: TGTGCCAGTAGTCCGGGACACAACACAGATACGCAGTATTTT
length: 14
size: .
V: TRBV19
J: TRBJ2-3
D: .

CDR3: CASSLGWTARTEAFF
DNA: TGTGCCAGCAGCTTAGGGTGGACGGCGAGAACTGAAGCTTTCTTT
length: 15
size: .
V: TRBV7-2
J: TRBJ1-1
D: .

CDR3: CASNTPYSNNEQFF
DNA: TGTGCCAGCAATACTCCCTATAGTAACAATGAGCAGTTCTTC
length: 14
size: .
V: TRBV7-2
J: TRBJ2-1
D: .

CDR3: CASKTLGGGYTF
DNA: TGTGCCAGCAAAACCTTGGGGGGCGGCTACACCTTC
length: 12
size: .
V: TRBV27
J: TRBJ1-2
D: .

CDR3: CASSWGLASYNEQFF
DNA: TGTGCCAGCAGCTGGGGACTAGCGTCCTACAATGAGCAGTTCTTC
length: 15
size: .
V: TRBV2
J: TRBJ2-1
D: TRBD2

CDR3: CASSQVLTLAGGSGYEQFF
DNA: TGCGCCAGCAGCCAAGTTCTAACACTAGCGGGAGGATCTGGCTATGAGCAGTTCTTC
length: 19
size: .
V: TRBV4-3
J: TRBJ2-1
D: TRBD2

CDR3: CASSDGDTEAFF
DNA: TGTGCCAGCAGTGACGGGGACACTGAAGCTTTCTTT
length: 12
size: .
V: TRBV6-4
J: TRBJ1-1
D: .

CDR3: CSVIAGGNTGELFF
DNA: TGCAGCGTGATAGCGGGAGGGAACACCGGGGAGCTGTTTTTT
length: 14
size: .
V: TRBV29-1
J: TRBJ2-2
D: TRBD2

CDR3: CASSQGTLRVETQYF
DNA: TGTGCCAGCAGCCAAGGCACGCTCCGGGTAGAGACCCAGTACTTC
length: 15
size: .
V: TRBV14
J: TRBJ2-5
D: .

CDR3: CASSLEGWGGYTF
DNA: TGTGCCAGCAGTTTAGAGGGTTGGGGTGGCTACACCTTC
length: 13
size: few
V: TRBV28
J: TRBJ1-2
D: .

CDR3: CASQDRNQAGANVLTF
DNA: TGTGCCAGCCAGGACAGGAATCAGGCTGGGGCCAACGTCCTGACTTTC
length: 16
size: .
V: TRBV28
J: TRBJ2-6
D: TRBD1

CDR3: CASRKNSGRTYEQYF
DNA: TGTGCCAGCAGGAAGAACTCGGGACGGACCTACGAGCAGTACTTC
length: 15
size: few
V: TRBV28
J: TRBJ2-7
D: .

CDR3: CASSRGPGTEAFF
DNA: TGTGCCAGCAGTCGGGGCCCGGGCACTGAAGCTTTCTTT
length: 13
size: .
V: TRBV2
J: TRBJ1-1
D: .

CDR3: CAIGGGDEQYF
DNA: TGTGCCATCGGCGGAGGGGACGAGCAGTACTTC
length: 11
size: .
V: TRBV10-3
J: TRBJ2-7
D: .

CDR3: CASSFTLGGGNGYTF
DNA: TGTGCCAGCAGTTTCACCTTGGGAGGGGGAAATGGCTACACCTTC
length: 15
size: few
V: TRBV27
J: TRBJ1-2
D: .

CDR3: CASSVDGIMNTEAFF
DNA: TGTGCCAGCAGCGTAGACGGAATCATGAACACTGAAGCTTTCTTT
length: 15
size: few
V: TRBV9
J: TRBJ1-1
D: .

CDR3: CASSQGSGTGELFF
DNA: TGCGCCAGCAGCCAAGGATCAGGGACCGGGGAGCTGTTTTTT
length: 14
size: once
V: TRBV4-1
J: TRBJ2-2
D: .

CDR3: CASSQWKGNNQPQHF
DNA: TGTGCCAGCAGCCAATGGAAGGGTAACAATCAGCCCCAGCATTTT
length: 15
size: .
V: TRBV4-2
J: TRBJ1-5
D: .

CDR3: CASSPDPRGAYNEQFF
DNA: TGTGCCAGCAGCCCGGACCCCCGGGGGGCCTACAATGAGCAGTTCTTC
length: 16
size: .
V: TRBV5-4
J: TRBJ2-1
D: TRBD2

CDR3: CASSLGSGGAEETQYF
DNA: TGTGCCAGCAGCTTAGGTAGCGGGGGGGCCGAAGAGACCCAGTACTTC
length: 16
size: .
V: TRBV7-8
J: TRBJ2-5
D: TRBD2

CDR3: CASSLEGTRADTQYF
DNA: TGCGCCAGCAGCTTGGAGGGCACGAGGGCAGATACGCAGTATTTT
length: 15
size: once
V: TRBV5-1
J: TRBJ2-3
D: .